This T cell receptor beta chain originates from a study of blood T cell repertoires in COVID-19. Trimming removed 5 bases from V and 6 bases from J; junction bases left unmatched: 9. Looked up from germline, CDR1 is SEHNR and CDR2 is FQNEAQ (reference sequence). The CDR3 sequence is 15 residues long. TCRdb keeps only in-frame clones here, not all; method: immunoSEQ multiplex PCR. The sample shows about 140,000 clones, 65% to 80% of them seen only once. What was sequenced was peripheral blood. This TCR was recovered from a woman in her sixties or seventies with acute or convalescent COVID-19. J is TRBJ2-1 and V is TRBV7-9; 8 nucleotides align to TRBD2. In DNA form, the CDR3 reads TGTGCCAGCAGCCGACTGCGGGAGGACTTCAATGAGCAGTTCTTC. It specifies CASSRLREDFNEQFF.